This is a list of T cell receptor beta chains from one sample in a study of blood T cell repertoires in COVID-19. TCRdb's copy holds only in-frame clones and misses some; the assay was immunoSEQ multiplex PCR. The sample lists over 150,000 clones, 70% to 90% occurring once. Sequencing input: peripheral blood. The receptors were gathered from a man aged 40-49 years with acute or convalescent COVID-19. Each CDR3 is given with its conserved first and last residue. A D gene is named only where the DNA matches it firmly. Size tells how often a clone was seen (once, few, many) or the class of an expanded clone, and some rows leave it out.

v_call	j_call	clone_size	d_call	cdr3_nt	cdr3_aa
TRBV5-6	TRBJ1-4	-	TRBD1	TGTGCCAGCAGCTTGTACCACAGGGGCCAAAATGAAAAACTGTTTTTT	CASSLYHRGQNEKLFF
TRBV4-3	TRBJ1-1	-	-	TGCGCCAGCAGCCAAAACAGGGCTATGAACACTGAAGCTTTCTTT	CASSQNRAMNTEAFF
TRBV6-5	TRBJ2-7	-	-	TGTGCCAGCAGCGCAACAGGGAGCTCCTACGAGCAGTACTTC	CASSATGSSYEQYF
TRBV5-1	TRBJ1-1	-	TRBD1	TGCGCCAGCAGCCCTCGGACAGGGCCCGAAGCTTTCTTT	CASSPRTGPEAFF
TRBV10-1	TRBJ1-6	-	-	TGCGCCAGCAGTTTACAGGGTGAGAATTCACCCCTCCACTTT	CASSLQGENSPLHF
TRBV6-2/TRBV6-3	TRBJ1-5	-	TRBD1	TGTGCCAGCAGTTCCCGGGGACAGGGAGCACAGCCCCAGCATTTT	CASSSRGQGAQPQHF
TRBV6-5	TRBJ2-7	-	-	TGTGCCAGCAGAAGCACGGGTAGCTCCTACGAGCAGTACTTC	CASRSTGSSYEQYF
TRBV29-1	TRBJ1-2	few	-	TGCAGCGTTGATGACTCGGGACTTTTGGATACCTTC	CSVDDSGLLDTF
TRBV9	TRBJ2-5	few	TRBD2	TGTGCCAGCAGCGTAGGAAATAGCGGGGGGGTCATAGAGACCCAGTACTTC	CASSVGNSGGVIETQYF
TRBV5-1	TRBJ1-2	-	TRBD1	TGCGCCAGCAGCTTGGAGACAGGGGGCACCCATGGCTACACCTTC	CASSLETGGTHGYTF
TRBV27	TRBJ1-3	-	-	TGTGCCAGCAGGCCAAACCTCGCTAGTCCTGGAAACACCATATATTTT	CASRPNLASPGNTIYF
TRBV30	TRBJ2-1	-	TRBD1	TGTGCCTGGATATCGGGGACAGGGAGTCGGAATGAGCAGTTCTTC	CAWISGTGSRNEQFF
TRBV9	TRBJ2-3	-	-	TGTGCCAGCAGCGTAGGGAAGGGGCTGGGCACAGATACGCAGTATTTT	CASSVGKGLGTDTQYF
TRBV4-1	TRBJ2-7	-	TRBD2	TGCGCCAGCAGCCAAAGTCTAGCGGGTACTGGCGAGCAGTACTTC	CASSQSLAGTGEQYF
TRBV2	TRBJ1-4	once	TRBD1	TGTGCCAGCAGGGTGACAGGGCTAGGAGAAAAACTGTTTTTT	CASRVTGLGEKLFF
TRBV5-5	TRBJ2-7	-	-	TGTGCCAGCAGCCAAGGGCCGGGATTCAACGAGCAGTACTTC	CASSQGPGFNEQYF
TRBV2	TRBJ1-3	-	-	TGTGCCAGCAGTGTGACAGGAGCTGGAAACACCATATATTTT	CASSVTGAGNTIYF
TRBV7-2	TRBJ2-5	-	-	TGTGCCAGCAGCTACCTACCCGGGCAAGAGACCCAGTACTTC	CASSYLPGQETQYF
TRBV5-4	TRBJ2-2	-	TRBD2	TGTGCCAGCAGCTCGGCGCGGGGGGGTATCAACACCGGGGAGCTGTTTTTT	CASSSARGGINTGELFF
TRBV28	TRBJ2-2	-	-	TGTGCCAGCATGGCCAGCGTCGACACCGGGGAGCTGTTTTTT	CASMASVDTGELFF
TRBV7-3	TRBJ2-2	once	-	TGTGCCAGCACCAACCCGGGGGGGGAGCTGTTTTTT	CASTNPGGELFF
TRBV5-1	TRBJ2-7	-	TRBD1	TGCGCCAGCAGCTTAAACCCGGACAGGGCGGCAGGCGAGCAGTACTTC	CASSLNPDRAAGEQYF
TRBV5-1	TRBJ1-2	-	-	TGCGCCAGCAGTGCTAGTAACTATGGCTACACCTTC	CASSASNYGYTF
TRBV5-1	TRBJ2-7	-	TRBD1	TGCGCCAGCAGCGAGGCCGGGACAGGGGGCTACGAGCAGTACTTC	CASSEAGTGGYEQYF
TRBV6-1	TRBJ2-2	-	TRBD1	TGTGCCAGCAGTGACATCGGGACAGGGACCGGGGAGCTGTTTTTT	CASSDIGTGTGELFF
TRBV24-1	TRBJ1-5	-	-	TGTGCCACCAGTGATGCCGGGGGGGAGAATCAGCCCCAGCATTTT	CATSDAGGENQPQHF
TRBV5-5	TRBJ2-1	-	TRBD1	TGTGCCAGCAGCTTGGGGGTGGGACAGGGGAACAATGAGCAGTTCTTC	CASSLGVGQGNNEQFF
TRBV6-4	TRBJ2-3	-	TRBD1	TGTGCCAGCAGTGCGGGGACAGGGAGCACAGATACGCAGTATTTT	CASSAGTGSTDTQYF
TRBV2	TRBJ1-5	-	-	TGTGCCAGCTGTACGACAGGAGAATATAGCAATCAGCCCCAGCATTTT	CASCTTGEYSNQPQHF
TRBV5-8	TRBJ1-2	-	TRBD1	TGTGCCAGCAGCGACCGGGACAGGGGCGCTCGGGTCTATGGCTACACCTTC	CASSDRDRGARVYGYTF
TRBV28	TRBJ2-3	-	-	TGTGCCAGCAGTTTATCACAGGGCTCCGATACGCAGTATTTT	CASSLSQGSDTQYF
TRBV6-5	TRBJ1-5	-	-	TGTGCCAGCAGTCCGGGTAGCAATCAGCCCCAGCATTTT	CASSPGSNQPQHF
TRBV11-2	TRBJ2-3	-	TRBD2	TGTGCCAGCAGCTTACGTGGGAGCGGGGGGGCTAATACGCAGTATTTT	CASSLRGSGGANTQYF